This T cell receptor (beta chain) was captured in a study of T cells after yellow fever vaccination. In making TCR cDNA, 5'RACE template switching added a universal primer site and UMIs to it. From the 5' RACE reads, TCRdb called clonotypes with MiXCR, one entry per CDR3 protein. The profile covers approximately 300,000 distinct CDR3 sequences, with 10% to 15% appearing a single time and about 0.51% taken by the ten largest. In the case of this clonotype: Its target is not known.

The study's findings and limits: Primary-vaccination clones mostly resurfaced post-booster (around 96% CD4, approximately 90% CD8). The presence of abundant clonotypes contaminating from the bulk population was possible in FACS-sorted repertoires.

Germline loops: CDR1 SQVTM, CDR2 ANQGSEA. Deletions cut 8 bases from V and 1 base from J, with 16 bases between. CDR3 length equals 14 residues. The chain employs TRBV29-1 and TRBJ2-3; D is unclear. The input for sequencing was CD4+ T cells sorted from PBMCs, taken 45 days after the yellow fever booster vaccination. The receptor was derived from a man aged 25-45 years who received the YFV17D yellow fever vaccine. The CDR3 sequence: CSMTAASGTDTQYF. The CDR3, as DNA: TGCAGCATGACGGCTGCATCCGGCACAGATACGCAGTATTTT.